One sample yielded the 25 T cell receptor beta chains listed below, sequenced in a study of blood T cell repertoires in COVID-19. Profiling relied on immunoSEQ multiplex PCR, and the TCRdb table lists in-frame clones only, not all of them. In the table there are fewer than 350,000 clones, around 93% of which are singletons. Source material: PBMCs or T cells enriched from blood (not recorded which). The receptor source for this set is a man aged 35 to 55 who had been exposed to COVID-19.

The V gene is TRBV2, the J gene TRBJ2-7, with 8 bases fitting TRBD1. Germline V gene data show CDR1 as SNHLY and CDR2 as FYNNEI. The CDR3 loop spans 14 amino acids. After removal of 3 bases from V and 5 bases from J, the junction contained 6 bases not matched to a gene. CDR3 amino acids: CASSEDRVGDEQYF. The DNA for the CDR3 is TGTGCCAGCAGTGAGGACAGGGTTGGGGACGAGCAGTACTTC.

The gene calls are TRBV5-6 and TRBJ2-7; possible D gene TRBD1, 6 bases. The CDR3 is made up of 12 amino acids. Between the trimmed V and J ends, which lost 2 bases and 6 bases, there was a span of 9 bases. Germline V gene lookup returns CDR1 SGHDT and CDR2 YYEEEE. CDR3 protein: CASSFRGSEQYF. The CDR3 DNA reads as TGTGCCAGCAGCTTCAGGGGCTCCGAGCAGTACTTC. Supplemented by reference TRBV5-6 and TRBJ2-7, the full variable domain reads DAGVTQSPTHLIKTRGQQVTLRCSPKSGHDTVSWYQQALGQGPQFIFQYYEEEERQRGNFPDRFSGHQFPNYSSELNVNALLLGDSALYLCASSFRGSEQYFGPGTRLTVT.

This clone was recorded only once. This sequence joins TRBV4-3 and TRBJ2-7; D is unclear. Germline CDR1 LGHNA, CDR2 YSLEER. The germline V and J ends were trimmed by 0 bases and 0 bases, with 6 bases remaining between them. The CDR3 is 14 amino acids. The CDR3 region has the DNA TGCGCCAGCAGCCAAGATACAGCCTCCTACGAGCAGTACTTC. Translating it yields CASSQDTASYEQYF.

CDR3: CASSWGANEKLFF. CDR3 DNA sequence: TGTGCCAGCTCTTGGGGGGCTAATGAAAAACTGTTTTTT. The chain joins TRBV13 to TRBJ1-4; tentatively, D is TRBD1 (5 bases). Per the germline V gene, CDR1 is PRHDT and CDR2 is FYEKMQ (reference sequence). This CDR3 is built from 13 residues. Trimming removed 8 bases from V and 3 bases from J, with 10 bases in between.

This chain uses TRBV5-5 with TRBJ2-1; the D gene is possibly TRBD1 (5 bases). Germline V gene lookup returns CDR1 SGHKS and CDR2 YYEKEE (reference sequence). V was clipped by 6 bases and J by 0 bases, with 16 bases between them. The CDR3 consists of 16 residues. The CDR3 here is CASNEGVLYSYNEQFF. For the CDR3, the DNA is TGTGCCAGCAACGAAGGGGTTCTCTACTCCTACAATGAGCAGTTCTTC.

The chain uses TRBV6-6 and TRBJ1-2; tentative D call: TRBD1 (6 bases). The length of the CDR3 is 11 residues. The germline V gene has CDR1 MNHNY and CDR2 SVGAGI (reference sequence). The V end was cut by 6 bases, the J end by 8 bases, with 10 bases between. CDR3 nucleotides: TGTGCCAGCAGCCCAGGGGTCGGCTACACCTTC. Amino acid sequence: CASSPGVGYTF.

The chain links TRBV7-9 to TRBJ2-1, with 10 bases aligning to TRBD2. Germline CDR1 and CDR2: SEHNR and FQNEAQ (reference sequence). The CDR3 is 16 amino acids. Germline trimming cut 4 bases from V and 5 bases from J; bases unmatched to any gene: 8. The CDR3: CASSSTLAGFDNEQFF. The CDR3 bases are TGTGCCAGCAGCTCCACACTAGCGGGATTCGACAATGAGCAGTTCTTC.

In this sample, this clone turned up a few times. CDR3 sequence reads: CASSPPTGASEQYF. CDR3 nucleotides: TGTGCCAGCTCACCACCGACAGGGGCTAGCGAGCAGTACTTC. The V gene is TRBV18, the J gene TRBJ2-7, with 8 bases fitting TRBD1. The V gene's germline CDR1 is KGHSH and CDR2 LQKENI. There are 14 residues in the CDR3. J lost 6 bases, V lost 0 bases, and 4 bases had no gene match.

The chain combines TRBV5-1 with TRBJ2-2, with 7 bases fitting TRBD1. Unmatched junction bases numbered 10, after V lost 5 bases and J lost 6 bases. The CDR3 is made up of 15 amino acids. Germline V gene data show CDR1 as SGHRS and CDR2 as YFSETQ. Here the CDR3 reads CASRVDREGAGELFF. CDR3 nucleotide sequence: TGCGCCAGCAGGGTTGACAGGGAAGGGGCCGGGGAGCTGTTTTTT.

This sequence joins TRBV9 and TRBJ1-2; 8 bases align to TRBD1. The CDR3 loop spans 15 amino acids. Germline V gene lookup returns CDR1 SGDLS and CDR2 YYNGEE. V lost 4 bases, J lost 4 bases, and 9 bases stayed unmatched. CDR3 amino acids: CASSPRSGGGYGYTF. The CDR3 DNA reads as TGTGCCAGCAGCCCGAGGTCAGGGGGCGGCTATGGCTACACCTTC.

The CDR3 coding sequence is TGCGCCAGCCGTTTCCAGGACAGCCTAGGGGCTGAAGCTTTCTTT. Translating gives CASRFQDSLGAEAFF. The V call is TRBV5-1, the J call TRBJ1-1, with D possibly TRBD1 on 6 matching bases. V was clipped by 7 bases and J by 6 bases, with 22 bases between them. This CDR3 contains 15 residues. Germline V CDR1 and CDR2: SGHRS, YFSETQ.

The DNA of the CDR3 is TGTGCCAGCAGATCGACAGGGACGGCTGGCTACACCTTC. Amino acids: CASRSTGTAGYTF. The chain combines TRBV6-5 with TRBJ1-2, with 7 bases lining up with TRBD1. The CDR3 has 13 amino acids. From germline, CDR1 is MNHEY and CDR2 SVGAGI. Trimming took 6 bases from V and 7 from J; bases not matched to a gene: 8.

The table lists this clone with a count of one. CDR3: CASSFRTSGNEQFF. Written as DNA, the CDR3 is TGTGCCAGCAGCTTTAGGACTAGCGGGAATGAGCAGTTCTTC. The V gene is TRBV7-2, the J gene TRBJ2-1; 11 nucleotides line up with TRBD2. The CDR3 runs to 14 residues. Germline V lookup: CDR1 SGHTA, CDR2 FQGNSA. The junction had 2 bases not matched to a gene; V was cut back by 3 bases and J by 7 bases.

The genes are TRBV7-9 and TRBJ2-1; possibly TRBD2 for D (5 bases). CDR1 and CDR2 (germline): SEHNR, FQNEAQ (reference sequence). The CDR3 is made up of 14 amino acids. Trimming removed 1 base at V and 3 bases at J, with 7 bases between. This CDR3 is CASSLEGGYNEQFF. As DNA, the CDR3 is TGTGCCAGCAGCTTAGAAGGAGGCTACAATGAGCAGTTCTTC.

The rearrangement links TRBV10-3 to TRBJ2-6; 7 bases fit TRBD2. CDR1 is ENHRY, CDR2 SYGVKD, per germline. J gave up 1 base and V 1 base, and 7 bases lay outside the gene matches. This CDR3 has 18 amino acids. CDR3: CAISELGEGLSGANVLTF. CDR3 nucleotides: TGTGCCATCAGTGAGTTGGGGGAGGGCCTATCTGGGGCCAACGTCCTGACTTTC.

The chain employs TRBV7-2 and TRBJ2-5, with D possibly TRBD1 on 6 matching bases. The V end was cut by 1 base, the J end by 2 bases, with 14 bases between. CDR1 is SGHTA, CDR2 FQGNSA, per germline. The CDR3 extends over 16 amino acids. Written as DNA, the CDR3 is TGTGCCAGCAGCTTAGTACAGGGTACGTGGCAAGAGACCCAGTACTTC. It yields the protein CASSLVQGTWQETQYF.

Of note for this clone: The same CDR3 can be traced to other DNA sequences in this sample. The chain couples TRBV11-2 to TRBJ2-2; a possible D gene is TRBD2 (6 bases). Looked up from germline, CDR1 is SGHAT and CDR2 is FQNNGV. V shed 0 bases and J shed 5 bases, with 7 bases lying between them. This CDR3 is 14 amino acids long. The DNA for the CDR3 is TGTGCCAGCAGCTTAGACCGGGGGACCGGGGAGCTGTTTTTT. Amino acids: CASSLDRGTGELFF. Together with reference TRBV11-2 and TRBJ2-2, the CDR3 gives the full variable domain: EAGVAQSPRYKIIEKRQSVAFWCNPISGHATLYWYQQILGQGPKLLIQFQNNGVVDDSQLPKDRFSAERLKGVDSTLKIQPAKLEDSAVYLCASSLDRGTGELFFGEGSRLTVL.

This clone appeared a single time. The chain links TRBV12-5 to TRBJ1-2; a possible D gene is TRBD1 (5 bases). Germline CDR1 and CDR2: LGHNT and FRNRAP. Trimming took off 3 bases at V and 8 bases at J, with 13 bases between the two ends. The CDR3 has 13 residues. As DNA, the CDR3 is TGTGCTAGTGGTTTTGGCAGGGTTTTCGGCTACACCTTC. This encodes CASGFGRVFGYTF.

V is TRBV6-5 and J is TRBJ1-5; D might be TRBD1 (6 bases). The ends were cut back, 7 bases at V and 15 bases at J, with 19 bases in the middle. The CDR3 is made up of 12 amino acids. Germline V gene sequence: CDR1 MNHEY, CDR2 SVGAGI. The DNA of the CDR3 is TGTGCCAGCATCAAAGAGGGGGACGTTTGGCATTTT. Translating it yields CASIKEGDVWHF.

V gene TRBV28 combines with J gene TRBJ1-5; TRBD1 matches at 7 bases. Germline CDR1 reads MDHEN; CDR2 reads SYDVKM. The CDR3 covers 16 residues. In DNA, the CDR3 is TGTGCGAGCTCCACCCCAGGGGGATCTAGCAATCAGCCCCAGCATTTT. This gives the protein CASSTPGGSSNQPQHF.

This clone has only one observation. The V call is TRBV18, the J call TRBJ1-4, with D tentatively TRBD1 (5 bases). The CDR3 totals 16 residues. Germline loops: CDR1 KGHSH, CDR2 LQKENI. V lost 0 bases, J lost 4 bases, and 12 bases lay in between. In nucleotides, the CDR3 is TGTGCCAGCTCACCACCTCGCGGGACGGATAATGAAAAACTGTTTTTT. The encoded protein is CASSPPRGTDNEKLFF.

This rearrangement joins TRBV13 to TRBJ1-2, with TRBD1 as a possible D gene (5 bases). The CDR3 length is 14 residues. Germline loops: CDR1 PRHDT, CDR2 FYEKMQ (reference sequence). V lost 0 bases and J lost 2, with 7 bases in between. CDR3 region: CASSLGTANYGYTF. The CDR3 DNA sequence: TGTGCCAGCAGCTTAGGGACAGCGAACTATGGCTACACCTTC.

The chain has TRBV28 and TRBJ1-2; 7 nucleotides match TRBD1. V shed 3 bases, J shed 4 bases, and the junction held 2 bases outside the gene matches. Germline assignment: CDR1 MDHEN and CDR2 SYDVKM. This CDR3 spans 13 amino acids. The CDR3 spells CASSFAGGYGYTF. The CDR3 bases are TGTGCCAGCAGTTTCGCAGGGGGCTATGGCTACACCTTC.

J is TRBJ1-2 and V is TRBV19, with D perhaps matching TRBD1 (5 bases). Between the trimmed V and J ends, which lost 7 bases and 6 bases, there was a span of 15 bases. Germline V gene lookup returns CDR1 LNHDA and CDR2 SQIVND (reference sequence). The CDR3 extends over 13 amino acids. The CDR3 protein is CASTTGGVDGYTF. In DNA, the CDR3 is TGTGCCAGTACTACGGGAGGGGTAGATGGCTACACCTTC.

The chain combines TRBV12-5 with TRBJ1-3; D is unclear. Per germline, CDR1 LGHNT and CDR2 FRNRAP. The CDR3 has 14 residues. V dropped 9 bases and J dropped 0 bases, with 12 bases sitting between them. CDR3 in DNA: TGTGCTAGGGAGAGGGCCATCTCTGGAAACACCATATATTTT. Protein sequence: CARERAISGNTIYF.